The 8 T cell receptor beta chains below come from one sample, sequenced in a study of T cells expressing NK-cell markers. Reanalyzing the 5' RACE reads, TCRdb keeps one entry per CDR3 protein, without DNA. Here the sample table reports 140,000 to 150,000 distinct CDR3 sequences. Sequenced: blood T cells: a sorted CD56 or NKG2C T cell subset, CD4+ or CD8+ T cells, or bulk PBMC T cells (not recorded which). The origin of the receptors is a man aged 18 to 35 in good health.

The V and J genes are TRBV27 and TRBJ1-5. The CDR3 totals 13 residues. CDR1 and CDR2 (germline): MNHEY, SMNVEV (reference sequence). CDR3 residues: CASSYGSGQPQHF.

The rearrangement joins TRBV2 to TRBJ2-7; TCRdb names TRBD1, which stays unverified in the absence of DNA. Germline CDR1 is SNHLY and CDR2 is FYNNEI. The CDR3 is 12 amino acids. CDR3: CASSQGTSEQYF.

V and J are TRBV15 and TRBJ1-5; lacking DNA, the TRBD1 call made by TCRdb goes unchecked. Germline CDR1 and CDR2: LNHNV and YYDKDF (reference sequence). This CDR3 has 14 amino acids. The CDR3: CATRERQINQPQHF. The whole variable domain, filled in from reference TRBV15 and TRBJ1-5, reads DAMVIQNPRYQVTQFGKPVTLSCSQTLNHNVMYWYQQKSSQAPKLLFHYYDKDFNNEADTPDNFQSRRPNTSFCFLDIRSPGLGDTAMYLCATRERQINQPQHFGDGTRLSIL.

The chain recombines TRBV29-1 with TRBJ2-3; the D gene TCRdb calls, TRBD1, cannot be checked with no DNA. The CDR3 runs to 13 residues. From germline, CDR1 is SQVTM and CDR2 ANQGSEA. The CDR3 sequence is CSVLTGSTDTQYF.

This chain joins TRBV11-3 and TRBJ2-5; checking the TCRdb D call of TRBD2 is not possible without DNA. In germline, CDR1 is SGHNT, CDR2 YENEEA. This CDR3 contains 15 residues. CDR3 sequence: CASSPQAVGWETQYF.

The rearrangement joins TRBV29-1 to TRBJ1-1; TCRdb's D call, TRBD1, is unchecked because there is no DNA. The CDR3 length is 16 residues. Germline values: CDR1 SQVTM, CDR2 ANQGSEA. The CDR3 protein is CSVEDYGHRGRTEAFF.

The gene calls are TRBV6-1 and TRBJ2-6; absent DNA, TCRdb's TRBD1 call cannot be checked. Germline CDR1 MNHNS, CDR2 SASEGT. The CDR3 is 15 residues long. This chain's CDR3 is CASWGSFSGANVLTF.

The chain has TRBV12-3 or TRBV12-4 and TRBJ1-5; no DNA is available, so the TRBD1 call from TCRdb remains unchecked. The CDR3 spans 15 residues. CDR3 in amino acids: CASSFIQGFRQPQHF.